The 2 T cell receptor beta chains below come from one sample, sequenced in a study of neoadjuvant anti-PD-1 for oral cavity cancer. Time point in this sample: after neoadjuvant nivolumab, at surgical resection. Clones were sequenced by immunoSEQ multiplex PCR, and TCRdb holds only the in-frame ones, with some missing. The sample records 55,000 to 80,000 clones, roughly nine tenths being singletons. The starting material was PBMCs, obtained after nivolumab (anti-PD-1) treatment. Source of these receptors: a person aged 35 to 85 with oral cavity squamous cell carcinoma.

This chain links TRBV27 with TRBJ2-7; a weak D match, TRBD2 (5 bases). The V and J ends lost 0 bases and 4 bases respectively, with 19 bases between them. Per germline, CDR1 MNHEY and CDR2 SMNVEV (reference sequence). The CDR3 spans 17 residues. The CDR3 DNA sequence: TGTGCCAGCAGTTTATCGATCTCGACTACCGGAAGGTACGAGCAGTACTTC. Translation: CASSLSISTTGRYEQYF.

The chain joins TRBV5-8 to TRBJ1-5; D is uncertain. This CDR3 comprises 15 residues. V was clipped by 1 base and J by 2 bases, with 10 bases between them. Germline CDR1 reads SGHTS; CDR2 reads YDEGEE. In DNA, the CDR3 is TGTGCCAGCAGCTTGTTCGGGAGGGGCAATCAGCCCCAGCATTTT. This gives the protein CASSLFGRGNQPQHF.